This is a list of T cell receptor beta chains from one sample in a study of CD8+CD57+ T cells in acquired aplastic anemia. TCRdb called the reads again in MiXCR, with one record for every CDR3 protein. This table holds fewer than 70,000 distinct CDR3 sequences, 45% to 55% found once. Sequencing was done on a sample of sorted CD4+, CD8+, or CD8+CD57+ T cells (not recorded which) from PBMCs. The receptor set was obtained from a human donor in good health, serving as a control. Both conserved end residues are part of each CDR3. D genes are given only for firm matches. Only part of the rows carry a size: once, few, many, or a class if the clone is expanded.

d_gene	v_gene	abundance	j_gene	CDR3nt	CDR3aa
NA	TRBV24-1	medium-sized	TRBJ2-1	TGTGCCACCAGTGATTTCTTGTCCGATGAGCAGTTCTTC	CATSDFLSDEQFF
TRBD2	TRBV7-8	once	TRBJ2-1	TGCGCCAGCAGCCTATCCGGGACTACGGTTCCGCAGTTCTTC	CASSLSGTTVPQFF
NA	TRBV9	many	TRBJ1-2	TGTGCCAGCAGCGTAGGCCCAGGCAAGGGCTACACCTTC	CASSVGPGKGYTF
NA	TRBV4-1	many	TRBJ1-4	TGCGCCAGCAGCCAAGAATGGGCAGGAAGAGAAAAACTGTTTTTT	CASSQEWAGREKLFF
TRBD1	TRBV7-9	once	TRBJ2-7	TGTGCCAGCAGCTATACGACAGGGACGACCTACGAGCAGTACTTC	CASSYTTGTTYEQYF
TRBD1	TRBV19	NA	TRBJ2-7	TGTGCCAGTAGTTCCCCAGGGGGCCAGAACGAGCAGTACTTC	CASSSPGGQNEQYF
NA	TRBV7-2	NA	TRBJ1-1	TGTGCCAGCAGCTTAAATACGGGGGGCACTGAAGCTTTCTTT	CASSLNTGGTEAFF
NA	TRBV6-2/TRBV6-3	NA	TRBJ2-3	TGTGCCAGCGTCGGTTGGGATAGTGAGGTCACAGATACGCAGTATTTT	CASVGWDSEVTDTQYF
TRBD2	TRBV6-1	many	TRBJ2-1	TGTGCCAGCAATACTTTACTAGCGGTCGAGCAGTTCTTC	CASNTLLAVEQFF
NA	TRBV13	NA	TRBJ2-3	TGTGCCAGCAACGAAGGGGGGGGCGCGGCAGACACGCAGTATTTT	CASNEGGGAADTQYF
NA	TRBV19	many	TRBJ1-2	TGTGCCAGTAGTGGGGATTTCTATGGCTACACCTTC	CASSGDFYGYTF
NA	TRBV10-1	NA	TRBJ2-7	TGCGCCAGCAGTGAGTCGAGCCAGGAAGGCGAGCAGTACTTC	CASSESSQEGEQYF
TRBD2	TRBV7-9	NA	TRBJ2-5	TGTGCCAGCAGGCCGGGACTAGCGAACGAGACCCAGTACTTC	CASRPGLANETQYF
NA	TRBV11-2	NA	TRBJ1-2	TGTGCCAGCAGCATGCAGCCAAGGGACGTCCTCACGACGCAGGGCTACACCTTC	CASSMQPRDVLTTQGYTF
NA	TRBV4-1	NA	TRBJ2-7	TGCGCCAGCAGCCAAGTCGGGACAAGCTCCTACGAGCAGTACTTC	CASSQVGTSSYEQYF
NA	TRBV19	many	TRBJ2-5	TGTGCCAGTTCTCCTTATGGGGGAGAGACCCAGTACTTC	CASSPYGGETQYF
NA	TRBV2	NA	TRBJ2-7	TGTGCCAGTAGGAAGGACCCCAGCTCCTACGAGCAGTACTTC	CASRKDPSSYEQYF
TRBD1	TRBV6-1	few	TRBJ1-1	TGTGCCAGCAGTGTGGACAGGGGAAACACTGAAGCTTTCTTT	CASSVDRGNTEAFF
NA	TRBV29-1	medium-sized	TRBJ1-1	TGCAGCTCAAAGAGCGGGAGCAACACTGAAGCTTTCTTT	CSSKSGSNTEAFF
NA	TRBV27	many	TRBJ1-1	TGTGCCAGCAGTTGGGGTAAGAGCACTGAAGCTTTCTTT	CASSWGKSTEAFF
NA	TRBV20-1	many	TRBJ2-1	TGCAGTGCTCCGAAGGTTAGCGGATATTACAATGAGCAGTTCTTC	CSAPKVSGYYNEQFF
NA	TRBV24-1	medium-sized	TRBJ1-5	TGTGCCACCAGTGAGTCAACGGAAAGCAATCAGCCCCAGCATTTT	CATSESTESNQPQHF
NA	TRBV19	NA	TRBJ1-1	TGTGCCAGTAGCCTGACAGCCTTAGGGAACACTGAAGCTTTCTTT	CASSLTALGNTEAFF
NA	TRBV5-1	NA	TRBJ2-7	TGCGCCAGCAGTTACTCTCCAGGGTATCACTACGAGCAGTACTTC	CASSYSPGYHYEQYF
TRBD1	TRBV3-1	NA	TRBJ2-5	TGTGCCAGCAGCCGCATCACAGGGGGCGGAAAAGAGACCCAGTACTTC	CASSRITGGGKETQYF
NA	TRBV5-4	many	TRBJ1-1	TGTGCCAGCAGCTTATGGAACACTGAAGCTTTCTTT	CASSLWNTEAFF
NA	TRBV7-2	many	TRBJ1-3	TGTGCCAGCAGCCCTTCTTTGGGAAACACCATATATTTT	CASSPSLGNTIYF
NA	TRBV6-1	NA	TRBJ1-4	TGTGCCAGCAGTGGACGAGTTGCAACTAATGAAAAACTGTTTTTT	CASSGRVATNEKLFF
TRBD2	TRBV5-4	NA	TRBJ2-5	TGTGCCAGCAGCTTGTTCCCTAGCGGGGGACAGACCCAGTACTTC	CASSLFPSGGQTQYF
NA	TRBV7-9	NA	TRBJ2-5	TGTGCCAGCAGCGGAAGGACGGCGTCGTACCAAGAGACCCAGTACTTC	CASSGRTASYQETQYF
TRBD1	TRBV11-2	NA	TRBJ1-5	TGTGCCAGCAGCACAGGGGTCGGCAATCAGCCCCAGCATTTT	CASSTGVGNQPQHF
NA	TRBV20-1	many	TRBJ2-7	TGCAGTGCTAGCCTGGACGGCCCCTACGAGCAGTACTTC	CSASLDGPYEQYF
NA	TRBV2	many	TRBJ1-5	TGTGCCAGCAGGCAGGGGTATAGCAATCAGCCCCAGCATTTT	CASRQGYSNQPQHF
TRBD2	TRBV2	once	TRBJ2-1	TGTGCCAGCAGTGACGGGACTAGCGGGGGCAATGAGCAGTTCTTC	CASSDGTSGGNEQFF
NA	TRBV2	NA	TRBJ1-5	TGTGCCAGCAGTCGAAGGGCGGGGACCATGCCCCAGCATTTT	CASSRRAGTMPQHF
NA	TRBV20-1	NA	TRBJ2-2	TGCAGTGGTCTACAACACACCGGGGAGCTGTTTTTT	CSGLQHTGELFF
TRBD1	TRBV7-9	NA	TRBJ2-7	TGTGCCAGCAGCTCGACCTCGGGACAGAACGAGCAGTACTTC	CASSSTSGQNEQYF